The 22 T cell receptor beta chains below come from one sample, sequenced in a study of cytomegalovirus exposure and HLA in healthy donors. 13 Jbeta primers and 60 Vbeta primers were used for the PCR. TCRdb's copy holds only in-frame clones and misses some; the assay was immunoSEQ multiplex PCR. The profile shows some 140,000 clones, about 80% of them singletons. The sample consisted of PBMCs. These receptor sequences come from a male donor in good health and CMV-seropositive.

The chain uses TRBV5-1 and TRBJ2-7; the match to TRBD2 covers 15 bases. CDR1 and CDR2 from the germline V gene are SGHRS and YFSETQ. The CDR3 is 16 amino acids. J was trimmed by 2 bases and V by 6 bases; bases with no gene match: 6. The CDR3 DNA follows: TGCGCCAGCAACAGGGGGACTAGCGGGGGGACCTACGAGCAGTACTTC. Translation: CASNRGTSGGTYEQYF.

In DNA, the CDR3 is TGTGCCAGCAGCCGGACTACCGACTACGAGCAGTACTTC. Protein sequence: CASSRTTDYEQYF. The chain is built from TRBV7-9 and TRBJ2-7, with TRBD2 as a possible D gene (6 bases). Germline CDR1 SEHNR, CDR2 FQNEAQ (reference sequence). Trimming removed 5 bases at V and 3 bases at J, with 11 bases between. CDR3 length: 13 residues.

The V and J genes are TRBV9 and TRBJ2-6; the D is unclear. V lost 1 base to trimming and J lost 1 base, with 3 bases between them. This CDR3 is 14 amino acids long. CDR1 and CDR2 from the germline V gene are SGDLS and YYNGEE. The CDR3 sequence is CASSVSSGANVLTF. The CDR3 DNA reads TGTGCCAGCAGCGTATCGTCTGGGGCCAACGTCCTGACTTTC.

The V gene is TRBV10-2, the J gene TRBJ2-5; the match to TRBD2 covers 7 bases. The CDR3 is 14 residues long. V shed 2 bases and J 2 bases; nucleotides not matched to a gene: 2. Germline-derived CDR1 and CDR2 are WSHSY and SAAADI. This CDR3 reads CASSEGRGQETQYF. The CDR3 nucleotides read TGCGCCAGCAGTGAGGGGCGGGGGCAAGAGACCCAGTACTTC.

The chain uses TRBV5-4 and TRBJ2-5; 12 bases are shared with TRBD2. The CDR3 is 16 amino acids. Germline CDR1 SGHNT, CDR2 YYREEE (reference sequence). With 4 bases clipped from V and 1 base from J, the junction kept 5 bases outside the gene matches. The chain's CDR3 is CASSPRTSGVQETQYF. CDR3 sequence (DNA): TGTGCCAGCAGCCCCCGGACTAGCGGGGTCCAAGAGACCCAGTACTTC. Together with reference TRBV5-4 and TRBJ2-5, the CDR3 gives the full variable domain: ETGVTQSPTHLIKTRGQQVTLRCSSQSGHNTVSWYQQALGQGPQFIFQYYREEENGRGNFPPRFSGLQFPNYSSELNVNALELDDSALYLCASSPRTSGVQETQYFGPGTRLLVL.

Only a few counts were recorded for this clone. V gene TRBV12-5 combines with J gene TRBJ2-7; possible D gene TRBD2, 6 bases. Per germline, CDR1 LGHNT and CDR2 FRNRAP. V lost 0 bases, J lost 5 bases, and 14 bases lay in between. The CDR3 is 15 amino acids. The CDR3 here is CASGLVAGPRNEQYF. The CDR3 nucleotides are TGTGCTAGTGGTTTGGTAGCGGGCCCGAGGAACGAGCAGTACTTC. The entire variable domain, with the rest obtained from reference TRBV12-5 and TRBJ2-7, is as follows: DARVTQTPRHKVTEMGQEVTMRCQPILGHNTVFWYRQTMMQGLELLAYFRNRAPLDDSGMPKDRFSAEMPDATLATLKIQPSEPRDSAVYFCASGLVAGPRNEQYFGPGTRLTVT.

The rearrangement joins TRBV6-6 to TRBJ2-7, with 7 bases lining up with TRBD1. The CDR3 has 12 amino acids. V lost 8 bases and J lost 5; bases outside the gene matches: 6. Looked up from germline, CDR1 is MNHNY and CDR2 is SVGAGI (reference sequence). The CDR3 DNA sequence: TGTGCCAGCGGAACAGGGGAGAACGAGCAGTACTTC. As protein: CASGTGENEQYF.

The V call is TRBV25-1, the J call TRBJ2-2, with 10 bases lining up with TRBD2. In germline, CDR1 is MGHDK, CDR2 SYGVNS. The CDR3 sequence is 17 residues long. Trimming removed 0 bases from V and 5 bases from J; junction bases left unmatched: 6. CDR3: CASSEYILAGSTGELFF. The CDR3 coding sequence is TGTGCCAGCAGTGAATATATACTAGCGGGATCTACCGGGGAGCTGTTTTTT.

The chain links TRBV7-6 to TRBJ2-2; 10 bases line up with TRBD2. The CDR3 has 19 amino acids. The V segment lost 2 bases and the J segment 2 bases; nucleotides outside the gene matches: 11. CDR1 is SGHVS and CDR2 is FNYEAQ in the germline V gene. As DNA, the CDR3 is TGTGCCAGCAGCTTACAGGTTGCTAGCGGGGGCCTTAACACCGGGGAGCTGTTTTTT. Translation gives CASSLQVASGGLNTGELFF.

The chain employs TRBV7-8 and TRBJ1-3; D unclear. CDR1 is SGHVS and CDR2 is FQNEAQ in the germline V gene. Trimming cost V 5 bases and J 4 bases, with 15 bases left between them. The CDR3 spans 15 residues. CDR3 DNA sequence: TGTGCCAGCAGCACGAGGATCTTCAACGGAAACACCATATATTTT. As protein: CASSTRIFNGNTIYF.

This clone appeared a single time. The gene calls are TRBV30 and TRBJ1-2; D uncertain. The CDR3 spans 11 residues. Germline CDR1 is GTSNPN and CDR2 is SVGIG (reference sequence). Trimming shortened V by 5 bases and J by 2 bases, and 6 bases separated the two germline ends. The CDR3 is CAWGTNYGYTF. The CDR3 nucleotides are TGTGCCTGGGGCACGAACTATGGCTACACCTTC.

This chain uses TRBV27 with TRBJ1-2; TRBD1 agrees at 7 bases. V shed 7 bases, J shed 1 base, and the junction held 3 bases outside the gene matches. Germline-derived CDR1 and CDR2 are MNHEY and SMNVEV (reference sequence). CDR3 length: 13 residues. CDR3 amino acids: CASKDRLNYGYTF. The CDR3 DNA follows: TGTGCCAGCAAGGACAGGCTTAACTATGGCTACACCTTC.

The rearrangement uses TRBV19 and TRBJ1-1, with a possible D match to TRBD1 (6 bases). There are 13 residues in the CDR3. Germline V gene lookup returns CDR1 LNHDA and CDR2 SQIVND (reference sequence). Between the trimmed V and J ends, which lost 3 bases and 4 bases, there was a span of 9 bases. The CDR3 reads CASSISGVTEAFF. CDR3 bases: TGTGCCAGTAGTATTTCAGGGGTCACTGAAGCTTTCTTT.

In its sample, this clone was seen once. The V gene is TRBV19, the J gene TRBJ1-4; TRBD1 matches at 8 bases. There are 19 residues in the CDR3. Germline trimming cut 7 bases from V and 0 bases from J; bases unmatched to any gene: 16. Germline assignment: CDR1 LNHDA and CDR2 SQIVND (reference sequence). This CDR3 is CASTYSLGQVDPTNEKLFF. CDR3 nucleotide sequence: TGTGCCAGTACTTATTCCTTGGGACAGGTTGACCCAACTAATGAAAAACTGTTTTTT.

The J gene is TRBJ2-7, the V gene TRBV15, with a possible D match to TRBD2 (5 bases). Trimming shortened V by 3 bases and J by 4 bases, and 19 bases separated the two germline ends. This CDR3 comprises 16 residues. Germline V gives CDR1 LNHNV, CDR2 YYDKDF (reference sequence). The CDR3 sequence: CATSRSLRGVGYEQYF. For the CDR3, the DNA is TGTGCCACCAGCAGGTCGCTTCGGGGAGTCGGGTACGAGCAGTACTTC.

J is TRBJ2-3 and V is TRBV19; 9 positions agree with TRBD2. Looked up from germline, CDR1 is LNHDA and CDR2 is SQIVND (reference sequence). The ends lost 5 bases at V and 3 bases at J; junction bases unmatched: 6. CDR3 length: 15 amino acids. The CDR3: CASSFSGSGTDTQYF. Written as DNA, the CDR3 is TGTGCCAGTAGTTTTAGCGGGAGCGGTACAGATACGCAGTATTTT.

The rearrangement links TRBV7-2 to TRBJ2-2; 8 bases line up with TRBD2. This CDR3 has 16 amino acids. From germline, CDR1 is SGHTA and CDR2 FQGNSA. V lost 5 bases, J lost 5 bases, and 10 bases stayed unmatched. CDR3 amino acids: CASSTFSGGGTGELFF. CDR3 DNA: TGTGCCAGCAGCACCTTTTCGGGAGGGGGGACCGGGGAGCTGTTTTTT.

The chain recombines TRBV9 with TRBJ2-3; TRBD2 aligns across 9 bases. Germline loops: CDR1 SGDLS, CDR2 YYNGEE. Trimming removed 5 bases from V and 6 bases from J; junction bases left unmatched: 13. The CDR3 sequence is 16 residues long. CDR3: CASSVISGGLVDTQYF. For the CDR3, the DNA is TGTGCCAGCAGTGTGATTAGCGGGGGATTAGTGGATACGCAGTATTTT.

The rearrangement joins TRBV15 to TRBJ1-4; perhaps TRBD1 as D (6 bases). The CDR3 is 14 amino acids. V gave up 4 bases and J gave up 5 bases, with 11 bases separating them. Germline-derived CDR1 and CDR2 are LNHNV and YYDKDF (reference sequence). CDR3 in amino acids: CATSTRTGNEKLFF. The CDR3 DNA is TGTGCCACCAGCACCCGAACAGGGAATGAAAAACTGTTTTTT. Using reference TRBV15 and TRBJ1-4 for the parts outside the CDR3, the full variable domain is DAMVIQNPRYQVTQFGKPVTLSCSQTLNHNVMYWYQQKSSQAPKLLFHYYDKDFNNEADTPDNFQSRRPNTSFCFLDIRSPGLGDTAMYLCATSTRTGNEKLFFGSGTQLSVL.

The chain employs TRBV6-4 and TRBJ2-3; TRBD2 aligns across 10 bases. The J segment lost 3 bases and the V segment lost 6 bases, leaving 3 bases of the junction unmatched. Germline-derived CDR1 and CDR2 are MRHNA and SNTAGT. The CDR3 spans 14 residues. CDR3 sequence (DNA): TGTGCCAGCAGACGGACTAGCGGTACAGATACGCAGTATTTT. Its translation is CASRRTSGTDTQYF.

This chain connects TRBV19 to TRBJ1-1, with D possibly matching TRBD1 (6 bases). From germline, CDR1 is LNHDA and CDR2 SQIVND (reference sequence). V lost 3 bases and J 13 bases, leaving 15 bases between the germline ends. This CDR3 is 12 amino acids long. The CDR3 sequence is CASSIGQGYGFF. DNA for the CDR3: TGTGCCAGTAGTATCGGGCAGGGGTACGGTTTCTTT.

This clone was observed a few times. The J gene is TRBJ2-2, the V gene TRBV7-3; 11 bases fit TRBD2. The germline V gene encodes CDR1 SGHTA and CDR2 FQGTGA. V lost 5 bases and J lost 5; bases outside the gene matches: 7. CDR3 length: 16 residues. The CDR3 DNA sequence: TGTGCCAGCAGCCCCCTCACTAGCGGGAGTACCGGGGAGCTGTTTTTT. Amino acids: CASSPLTSGSTGELFF.